This T cell receptor beta chain was captured in a study of early T cells in non-severe SARS-CoV-2 infection. About the research overall: Sequenced material consisted of bulk RNA (from unsorted whole blood), and chains were unpaired. Study-level findings and limits: The VDJdb matching leaned toward anti-spike CD8 responses and overlooked private and CD4 specificities.

This clonotype was counted at least ten times. The target antigen is unknown. As part of library construction, unique molecular identifiers were attached to individual cDNA molecules. TCRdb passed the 5' RACE reads through MiXCR, listing each CDR3 protein once. The table has tens of thousands of distinct CDR3 sequences, roughly 4.7% seen once. CDR3 length: 13 residues. V was pared by 6 bases and J by 5 bases, with 6 bases of the junction left unmatched. Per germline, CDR1 SGHVS and CDR2 FQNEAQ. The V and J genes are TRBV7-8 and TRBJ2-5; 7 positions match TRBD1. The sequenced sample was whole blood. This TCR was recovered from an adult who was a healthcare worker with PCR-confirmed SARS-CoV-2 infection or an uninfected control (not recorded which). CDR3: CASRTDRVETQYF. CDR3 sequence (DNA): TGTGCCAGCAGAACTGACAGGGTTGAGACCCAGTACTTC. Together with reference TRBV7-8 and TRBJ2-5, the CDR3 gives the full variable domain: GAGVSQSPRYKVAKRGQDVALRCDPISGHVSLFWYQQALGQGPEFLTYFQNEAQLDKSGLPSDRFFAERPEGSVSTLKIQRTQQEDSAVYLCASRTDRVETQYFGPGTRLLVL.